The clone carrying this T cell receptor (beta chain) was recorded once. The assay was immunoSEQ multiplex PCR, and TCRdb's table has in-frame clones only and misses some. The table shows 170,000 or so clones, with roughly 90% occurring only once. This record comes from a study of blood T cell repertoires in COVID-19. The overall study: The United States, Italy and Spain supplied acute and convalescent COVID-19 samples. PBMCs, B-cell-depleted T cells, or T cells were the source of the cDNA or gDNA that made up the material.

The CDR3 extends over 11 amino acids. V lost 3 bases, J lost 11 bases, and 10 bases lay in between. Germline V gene data show CDR1 as DFQATT and CDR2 as SNEGSKA (reference sequence). In terms of age and location, participants ranged from roughly 18 to 95 years and lived in about 25 US areas. Sequencing used PBMCs or T cells enriched from blood (not recorded which). The chain carries TRBV20-1 and TRBJ1-4, with D maybe TRBD1 (5 bases). The origin of this receptor is a woman in her 50s who had recovered from COVID-19. CDR3 in amino acids: CSASQGWKLFF. The CDR3 coding sequence is TGCAGTGCTAGCCAGGGTTGGAAACTGTTTTTT.